The TCR beta chain described here comes from a study of response to subunit inactivated influenza vaccine. Findings and limits, study-wide: The authors offered the suggestion that each seasonal influenza vaccination recruits few new T cells.

Trimming stripped 0 bases from V and 4 bases from J, with 15 bases between. Per the germline V gene, CDR1 is SGDLS and CDR2 is YYNGEE. The CDR3 consists of 16 residues. This clonotype appeared a few times. Antigen unknown. Via MiXCR, TCRdb re-called the RT-PCR reads, giving one row per CDR3 protein. Here the sample spans 540,000 or so distinct CDR3 sequences, under 15% being singletons. The chain couples TRBV9 to TRBJ2-3; D may be TRBD1 or TRBD2 (6 bases each). The source was PBMCs from blood, collected roughly 46 days after vaccination. This clonotype was sampled from a man aged 50 to 60 who received an inactivated influenza vaccine. The CDR3 DNA sequence: TGTGCCAGCAGCGTAGAGGGGGGAAATCTCGCAGATACGCAGTATTTT. It translates to CASSVEGGNLADTQYF.